The 17 T cell receptor beta chains below come from one sample, sequenced in a study of CD8+CD57+ T cells in acquired aplastic anemia. Previously, flow cytometry had revealed CD8+CD57+ cell expansion in the patients chosen for sequencing. TCR beta VDJ and CDR3 profiling used genomic DNA as template. One entry per CDR3 protein, called by TCRdb with MiXCR from the reads. The profile covers about 180,000 distinct CDR3 sequences, with approximately 48% appearing a single time and over 10% taken by the ten largest. Sequencing was carried out using sorted CD4+, CD8+, or CD8+CD57+ T cells (not recorded which) from PBMCs. All receptors come from a human donor with aplastic anemia.

The rearrangement joins TRBV20-1 to TRBJ2-7, with 7 bases identical to TRBD1. CDR1 DFQATT and CDR2 SNEGSKA come from the germline V gene (reference sequence). This CDR3 comprises 14 residues. Trimming cost V 4 bases and J 5 bases; bases outside gene matches: 11. The CDR3 nucleotides read TGCAGTGCTACCGACCCCCTGACAGGGAACGAGCAGTACTTC. The encoded protein is CSATDPLTGNEQYF.

The chain couples TRBV6-5 to TRBJ1-6; TRBD1 agrees at 10 bases. CDR3 length: 14 residues. CDR1 MNHEY and CDR2 SVGAGI come from the germline V gene. Trimming removed 2 bases from V and 8 bases from J; junction bases left unmatched: 0. The CDR3, as DNA: TGTGCCAGCAGTTACGGGACAGGGGATTCACCCCTCCACTTT. It specifies CASSYGTGDSPLHF.

The chain recombines TRBV11-2 with TRBJ2-7; 10 nucleotides agree with TRBD1. The trim removed 5 bases at V and 0 bases at J, leaving 7 bases unmatched. This CDR3 has 16 amino acids. Germline-derived CDR1 and CDR2 are SGHAT and FQNNGV. In nucleotides, the CDR3 is TGTGCCAGCAGCCTCGACAGGGGGCTCAGCTCCTACGAGCAGTACTTC. Residues: CASSLDRGLSSYEQYF.

This clonotype was counted at least ten times. The chain uses TRBV29-1 and TRBJ1-2; no firm D call. Germline V lookup: CDR1 SQVTM, CDR2 ANQGSEA. Trimming took 2 bases from V and 8 from J, leaving 15 bases between them. This CDR3 region has 13 residues. The CDR3 DNA follows: TGCAGCGTTGAATCAACACCCGGCGGAGGCTACACCTTC. Amino acids: CSVESTPGGGYTF. Full variable domain (rest looked up from reference TRBV29-1 and TRBJ1-2): SAVISQKPSRDICQRGTSLTIQCQVDSQVTMMFWYRQQPGQSLTLIATANQGSEATYESGFVIDKFPISRPNLTFSTLTVSNMSPEDSSIYLCSVESTPGGGYTFGSGTRLTVV.

V and J are TRBV29-1 and TRBJ2-7; TRBD1 aligns across 7 bases. Germline V gene sequence: CDR1 SQVTM, CDR2 ANQGSEA. The CDR3 is made up of 14 amino acids. Trimming removed 6 bases from V and 1 base from J; junction bases left unmatched: 9. DNA for the CDR3: TGCAGCGTCGACCCGGGACAGTTATCCTACGAGCAGTACTTC. It encodes CSVDPGQLSYEQYF.

The V gene is TRBV5-1, the J gene TRBJ1-3; D unclear. This CDR3 contains 15 residues. V lost 0 bases and J 7 bases, leaving 14 bases between the germline ends. CDR1 and CDR2 (germline): SGHRS, YFSETQ. CDR3 amino acids: CASSLDPGLANTIYF. The DNA for the CDR3 is TGCGCCAGCAGCTTGGATCCGGGTTTGGCTAACACCATATATTTT.

There are a few counts of this clonotype. The chain couples TRBV4-1 to TRBJ2-1, with 9 bases matching TRBD2. In germline, CDR1 is MGHRA, CDR2 YSYEKL. The CDR3 is 16 residues long. The J segment lost 4 bases and the V segment lost 0 bases, leaving 4 bases of the junction unmatched. The CDR3 coding sequence is TGCGCCAGCAGCCAAGACAGAGCGGGGGGTTACAATGAGCAGTTCTTC. It codes for CASSQDRAGGYNEQFF.

In this sample, this clonotype turned up many times. The V gene is TRBV11-2, the J gene TRBJ2-1; the D is unclear. This CDR3 region has 13 residues. Per the germline V gene, CDR1 is SGHAT and CDR2 is FQNNGV. V shed 3 bases and J shed 8 bases, with 11 bases lying between them. The CDR3 reads CASSFDSDDEQFF. In DNA, the CDR3 is TGTGCCAGCAGCTTTGATTCGGACGATGAGCAGTTCTTC.

The V and J genes are TRBV19 and TRBJ1-1; D remains unclear. The CDR3 has 12 residues. Trimming pared 3 bases from V and 5 bases from J, leaving 7 bases between. Germline V gene lookup returns CDR1 LNHDA and CDR2 SQIVND (reference sequence). CDR3 bases: TGTGCCAGTAGTATCGGGCGGACTGAAGCTTTCTTT. This gives the protein CASSIGRTEAFF.

This clonotype was seen a handful of times. The chain joins TRBV12-3 or TRBV12-4 to TRBJ2-7; D remains ambiguous. This CDR3 region has 12 residues. V was pared by 3 bases and J by 2 bases, with 5 bases between. For the CDR3, the DNA is TGTGCCAGCAGTTTGCGCACCTACGAGCAGTACTTC. Translated: CASSLRTYEQYF.

The chain is built from TRBV20-1 and TRBJ2-7; D uncertain. The CDR3 has 14 amino acids. Trimming cost V 0 bases and J 2 bases, with 11 bases left between them. Germline V lookup: CDR1 DFQATT, CDR2 SNEGSKA (reference sequence). The CDR3 loop reads CSAREVQNPYEQYF. The DNA for the CDR3 is TGCAGTGCTAGAGAGGTTCAAAATCCCTACGAGCAGTACTTC.

This clonotype occurred a few times. The rearrangement links TRBV6-5 to TRBJ1-2, with 10 nucleotides matching TRBD1. V was pared by 2 bases and J by 7 bases, with 4 bases of the junction left unmatched. In germline, CDR1 is MNHEY, CDR2 SVGAGI. This CDR3 has 14 amino acids. CDR3 loop: CASSYGTGVVGYTF. The CDR3 DNA is TGTGCCAGCAGTTACGGGACAGGGGTAGTTGGCTACACCTTC.

CDR3 nucleotide sequence: TGCAGTGCTGTCCGGGACCGCAATCAGCCCCAGCATTTT. It translates to CSAVRDRNQPQHF. This rearrangement joins TRBV20-1 to TRBJ1-5; D is perhaps TRBD1 (5 bases). V was cut by 5 bases and J by 2 bases, with 10 bases left in between. Germline lookup yields CDR1 DFQATT and CDR2 SNEGSKA (reference sequence). This CDR3 is built from 13 residues.

The J gene is TRBJ2-2, the V gene TRBV10-3; D is possibly TRBD1 (6 bases). CDR1 ENHRY and CDR2 SYGVKD come from the germline V gene. This CDR3 contains 15 residues. V lost 6 bases and J lost 5, with 16 bases in between. The CDR3 here is CAISPPTGPTGELFF. CDR3 coding DNA: TGTGCCATCAGCCCCCCGACAGGTCCGACCGGGGAGCTGTTTTTT.

This chain uses TRBV24-1 with TRBJ2-5; D remains unclear. The V end was cut by 3 bases, the J end by 3 bases, with 13 bases between. The CDR3 has 15 amino acids. Germline V gene data show CDR1 as KGHDR and CDR2 as SFDVKD. For the CDR3, the DNA is TGTGCCACCAGTGATCCTAATTTGGGGAAAGAGACCCAGTACTTC. Encoded protein: CATSDPNLGKETQYF.

The chain couples TRBV24-1 to TRBJ2-3, with a possible D match to TRBD2 (5 bases). V was trimmed by 5 bases and J by 2 bases, leaving 16 bases between them. Germline loops: CDR1 KGHDR, CDR2 SFDVKD. The CDR3 totals 16 residues. CDR3 in DNA: TGTGCCACCAGTGGCGGGCCAGGCCGCTTCACAGATACGCAGTATTTT. The encoded protein is CATSGGPGRFTDTQYF.

This clonotype was seen many times. The chain links TRBV6-1 to TRBJ2-7, with 8 bases lining up with TRBD1. The CDR3 extends over 14 amino acids. Unmatched junction bases numbered 3, after V lost 4 bases and J lost 1 base. Per the germline V gene, CDR1 is MNHNS and CDR2 is SASEGT. The CDR3: CASSVGQESYEQYF. CDR3 sequence (DNA): TGTGCCAGCAGTGTGGGACAGGAGTCCTACGAGCAGTACTTC.